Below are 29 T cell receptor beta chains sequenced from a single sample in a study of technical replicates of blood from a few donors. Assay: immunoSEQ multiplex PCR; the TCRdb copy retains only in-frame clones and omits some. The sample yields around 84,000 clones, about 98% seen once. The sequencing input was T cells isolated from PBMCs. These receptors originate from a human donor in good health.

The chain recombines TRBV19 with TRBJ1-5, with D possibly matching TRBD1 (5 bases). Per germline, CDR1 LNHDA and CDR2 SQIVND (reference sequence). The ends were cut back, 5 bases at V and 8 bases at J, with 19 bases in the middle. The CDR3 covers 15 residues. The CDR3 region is CASSPGTAAGEPQHF. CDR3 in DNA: TGTGCCAGTAGTCCGGGGACTGCCGCGGGAGAGCCCCAGCATTTT.

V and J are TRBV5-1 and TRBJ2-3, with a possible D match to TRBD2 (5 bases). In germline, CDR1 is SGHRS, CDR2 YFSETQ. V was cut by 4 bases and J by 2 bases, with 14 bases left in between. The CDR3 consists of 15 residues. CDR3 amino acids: CASSGEGTHTDTQYF. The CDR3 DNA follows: TGCGCCAGCAGCGGTGAGGGAACACACACAGATACGCAGTATTTT.

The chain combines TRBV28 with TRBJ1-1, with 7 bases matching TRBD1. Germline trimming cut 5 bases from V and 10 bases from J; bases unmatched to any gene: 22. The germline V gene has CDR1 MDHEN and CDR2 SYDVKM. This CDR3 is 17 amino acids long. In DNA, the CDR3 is TGTGCCAGCAGTCCACGTTCTCCCCGGACAGGCCGTCGGGGAGCTTTCTTT. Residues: CASSPRSPRTGRRGAFF.

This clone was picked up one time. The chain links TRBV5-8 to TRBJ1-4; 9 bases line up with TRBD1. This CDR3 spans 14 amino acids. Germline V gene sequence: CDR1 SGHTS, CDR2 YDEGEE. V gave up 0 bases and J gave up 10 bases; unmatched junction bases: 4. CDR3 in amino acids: CASSLDRGRGKLFF. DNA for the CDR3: TGTGCCAGCAGCTTGGACAGGGGGCGCGGAAAACTGTTTTTT. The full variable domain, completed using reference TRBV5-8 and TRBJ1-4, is EAGVTQSPTHLIKTRGQQATLRCSPISGHTSVYWYQQALGLGLQFLLWYDEGEERNRGNFPPRFSGRQFPNYSSELNVNALELEDSALYLCASSLDRGRGKLFFGSGTQLSVL.

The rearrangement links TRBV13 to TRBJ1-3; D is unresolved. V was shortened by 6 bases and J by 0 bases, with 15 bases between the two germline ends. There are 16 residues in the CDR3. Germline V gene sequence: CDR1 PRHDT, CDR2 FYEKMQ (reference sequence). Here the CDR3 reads CASRPGYSNSGNTIYF. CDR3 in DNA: TGTGCCAGCAGGCCAGGATACTCCAACTCTGGAAACACCATATATTTT.

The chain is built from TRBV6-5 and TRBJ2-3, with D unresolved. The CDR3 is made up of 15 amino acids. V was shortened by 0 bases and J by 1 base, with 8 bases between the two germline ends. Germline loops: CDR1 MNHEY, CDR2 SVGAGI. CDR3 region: CASSYSTRGTDTQYF. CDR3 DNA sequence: TGTGCCAGCAGTTACTCGACTCGGGGCACAGATACGCAGTATTTT.

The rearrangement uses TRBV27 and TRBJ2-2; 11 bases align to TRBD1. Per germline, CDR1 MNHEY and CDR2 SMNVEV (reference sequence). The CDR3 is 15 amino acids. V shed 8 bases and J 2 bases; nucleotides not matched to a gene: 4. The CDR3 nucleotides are TGTGCCAGCCGTCGGACAGGGGGCAACACCGGGGAGCTGTTTTTT. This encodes CASRRTGGNTGELFF.

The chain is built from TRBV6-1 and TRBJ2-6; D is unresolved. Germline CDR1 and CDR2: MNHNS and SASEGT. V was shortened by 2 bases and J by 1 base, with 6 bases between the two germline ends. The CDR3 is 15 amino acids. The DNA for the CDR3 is TGTGCCAGCAGTGAATTACAGTCTGGGGCCAACGTCCTGACTTTC. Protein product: CASSELQSGANVLTF.

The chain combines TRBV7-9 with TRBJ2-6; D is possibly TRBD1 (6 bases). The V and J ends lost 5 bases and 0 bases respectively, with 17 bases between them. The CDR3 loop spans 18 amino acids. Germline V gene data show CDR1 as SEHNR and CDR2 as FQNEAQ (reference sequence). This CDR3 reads CASSPGAGANSGANVLTF. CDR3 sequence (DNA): TGTGCCAGCAGCCCTGGGGCAGGGGCCAACTCTGGGGCCAACGTCCTGACTTTC.

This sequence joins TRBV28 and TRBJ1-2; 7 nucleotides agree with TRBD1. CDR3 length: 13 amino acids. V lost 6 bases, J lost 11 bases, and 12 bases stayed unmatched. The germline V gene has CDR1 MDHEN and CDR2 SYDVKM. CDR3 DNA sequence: TGTGCCAGCAGGGGGCAGGGGGGTTTGGGGTACACCTTC. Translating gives CASRGQGGLGYTF.

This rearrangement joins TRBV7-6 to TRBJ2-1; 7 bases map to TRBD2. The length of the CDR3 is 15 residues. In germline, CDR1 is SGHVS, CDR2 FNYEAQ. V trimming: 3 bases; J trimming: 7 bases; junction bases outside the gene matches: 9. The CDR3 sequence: CASSFKTLAWNEQFF. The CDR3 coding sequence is TGTGCCAGCAGCTTCAAAACACTAGCGTGGAATGAGCAGTTCTTC.

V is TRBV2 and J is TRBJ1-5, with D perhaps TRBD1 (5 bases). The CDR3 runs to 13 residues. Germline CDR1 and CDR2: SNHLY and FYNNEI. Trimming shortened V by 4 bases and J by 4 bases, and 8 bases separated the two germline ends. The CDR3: CASSVQGNQPQHF. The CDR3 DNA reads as TGTGCCAGCAGTGTGCAGGGTAATCAGCCCCAGCATTTT.

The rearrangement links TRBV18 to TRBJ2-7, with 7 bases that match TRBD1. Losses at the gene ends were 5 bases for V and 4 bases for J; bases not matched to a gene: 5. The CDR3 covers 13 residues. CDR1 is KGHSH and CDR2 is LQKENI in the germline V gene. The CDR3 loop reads CASSGTEEYEQYF. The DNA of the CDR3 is TGTGCCAGCTCAGGGACAGAAGAATACGAGCAGTACTTC.

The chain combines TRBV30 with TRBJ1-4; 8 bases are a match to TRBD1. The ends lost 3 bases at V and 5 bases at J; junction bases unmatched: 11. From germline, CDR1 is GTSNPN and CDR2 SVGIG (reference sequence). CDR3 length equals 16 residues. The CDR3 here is CAWRQVPTGGNEKLFF. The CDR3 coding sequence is TGTGCCTGGAGGCAGGTTCCAACAGGGGGGAATGAAAAACTGTTTTTT.

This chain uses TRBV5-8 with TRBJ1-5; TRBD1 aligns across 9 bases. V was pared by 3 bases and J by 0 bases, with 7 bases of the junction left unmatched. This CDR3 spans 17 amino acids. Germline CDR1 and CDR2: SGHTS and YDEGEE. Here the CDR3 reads CASSSGQGAHSNQPQHF. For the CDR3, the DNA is TGTGCCAGCAGCTCGGGACAGGGCGCTCATAGCAATCAGCCCCAGCATTTT.

The CDR3, as DNA: TGTGCCAGCAGCTTAGTTTCACGGCAGCCCCAGCATTTT. It is translated as CASSLVSRQPQHF. The chain has TRBV7-2 and TRBJ1-5; D gene ambiguous. Trimming left V 1 base short and J 7 bases short, with 8 bases between. CDR3 length equals 13 residues. Germline V gene lookup returns CDR1 SGHTA and CDR2 FQGNSA.

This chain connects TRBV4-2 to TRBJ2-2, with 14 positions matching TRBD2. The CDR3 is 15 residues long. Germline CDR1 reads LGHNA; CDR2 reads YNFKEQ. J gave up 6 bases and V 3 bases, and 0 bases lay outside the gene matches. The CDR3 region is CASSQTSGRAGELFF. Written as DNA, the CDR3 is TGTGCCAGCAGCCAGACTAGCGGGAGGGCCGGGGAGCTGTTTTTT.

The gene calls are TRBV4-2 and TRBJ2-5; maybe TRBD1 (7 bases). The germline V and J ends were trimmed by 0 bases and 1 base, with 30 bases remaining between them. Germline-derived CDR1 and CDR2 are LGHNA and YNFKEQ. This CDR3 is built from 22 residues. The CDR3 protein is CASSQDRGAARGIPTGQETQYF. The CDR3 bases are TGTGCCAGCAGCCAAGATAGGGGGGCCGCCAGGGGGATACCAACGGGCCAAGAGACCCAGTACTTC.

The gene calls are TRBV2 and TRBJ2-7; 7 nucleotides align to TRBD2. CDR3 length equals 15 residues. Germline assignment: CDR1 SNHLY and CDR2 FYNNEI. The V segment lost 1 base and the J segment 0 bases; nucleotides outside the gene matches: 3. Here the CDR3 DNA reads TGTGCCAGCAGTGAAGGGGGAGGGCCCTCCTACGAGCAGTACTTC. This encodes CASSEGGGPSYEQYF.

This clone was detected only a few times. The CDR3, as DNA: TGTGCCAGCAGCCAGGACAATAGCAATCAGCCCCAGCATTTT. Protein sequence: CASSQDNSNQPQHF. This chain joins TRBV6-5 and TRBJ1-5, with D possibly matching TRBD1 (5 bases). From germline, CDR1 is MNHEY and CDR2 SVGAGI. The V and J ends lost 6 bases and 0 bases respectively, with 9 bases between them. The length of the CDR3 is 14 residues.

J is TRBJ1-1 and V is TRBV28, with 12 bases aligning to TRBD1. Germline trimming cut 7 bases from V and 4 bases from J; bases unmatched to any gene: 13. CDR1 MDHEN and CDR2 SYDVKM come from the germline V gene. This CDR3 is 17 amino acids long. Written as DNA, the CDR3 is TGTGCCAGCACCCCCTGGGACAGGGGGCGATTGGGCACTGAAGCTTTCTTT. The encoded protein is CASTPWDRGRLGTEAFF. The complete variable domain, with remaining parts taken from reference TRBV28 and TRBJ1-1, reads DVKVTQSSRYLVKRTGEKVFLECVQDMDHENMFWYRQDPGLGLRLIYFSYDVKMKEKGDIPEGYSVSREKKERFSLILESASTNQTSMYLCASTPWDRGRLGTEAFFGQGTRLTVV.

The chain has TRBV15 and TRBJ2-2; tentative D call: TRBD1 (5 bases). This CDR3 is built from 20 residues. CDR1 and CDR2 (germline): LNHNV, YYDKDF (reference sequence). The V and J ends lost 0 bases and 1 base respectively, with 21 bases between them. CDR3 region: CATSRDLKTGKELNTGELFF. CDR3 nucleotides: TGTGCCACCAGCAGAGATTTAAAAACAGGAAAGGAATTGAACACCGGGGAGCTGTTTTTT.

The CDR3 region is CSVETRNSYEQYF. CDR3 DNA: TGCAGCGTTGAAACAAGAAACTCCTACGAGCAGTACTTC. The V gene is TRBV29-1, the J gene TRBJ2-7; D is unresolved. Trimming left V 2 bases short and J 0 bases short, with 8 bases between. Germline V CDR1 and CDR2: SQVTM, ANQGSEA. The CDR3 sequence is 13 residues long.

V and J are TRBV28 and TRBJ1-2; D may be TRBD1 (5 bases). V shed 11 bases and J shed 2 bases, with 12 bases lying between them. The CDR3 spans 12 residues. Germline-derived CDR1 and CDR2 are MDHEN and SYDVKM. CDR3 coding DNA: TGTGCCGTCTACCAGGGAAACTATGGCTACACCTTC. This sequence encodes CAVYQGNYGYTF.

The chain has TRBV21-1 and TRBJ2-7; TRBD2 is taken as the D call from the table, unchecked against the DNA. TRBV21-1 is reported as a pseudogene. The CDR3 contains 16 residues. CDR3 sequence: CASSSCLAGASYEQYF. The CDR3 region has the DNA TGTGCCAGCAGCTCCTGCCTAGCGGGAGCGTCCTACGAGCAGTACTTC.

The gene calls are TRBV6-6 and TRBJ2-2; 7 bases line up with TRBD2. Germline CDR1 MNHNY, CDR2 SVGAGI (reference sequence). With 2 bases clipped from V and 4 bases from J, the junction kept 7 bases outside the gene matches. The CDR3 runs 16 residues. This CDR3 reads CASSYGRELLTGELFF. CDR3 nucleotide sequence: TGTGCCAGCAGTTACGGGAGGGAACTACTCACCGGGGAGCTGTTTTTT.

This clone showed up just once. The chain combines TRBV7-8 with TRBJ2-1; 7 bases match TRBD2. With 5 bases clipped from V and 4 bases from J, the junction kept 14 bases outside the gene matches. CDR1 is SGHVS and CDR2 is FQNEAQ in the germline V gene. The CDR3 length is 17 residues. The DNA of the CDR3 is TGTGCCAGCAGCCCAGGATTGGGGCTAGCGGTTTACAATGAGCAGTTCTTC. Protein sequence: CASSPGLGLAVYNEQFF.

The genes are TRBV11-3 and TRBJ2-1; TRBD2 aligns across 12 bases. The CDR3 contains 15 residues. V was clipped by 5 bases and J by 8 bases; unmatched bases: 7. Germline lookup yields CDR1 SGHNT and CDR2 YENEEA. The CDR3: CASSPRTSGVYEQFF. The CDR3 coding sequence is TGTGCCAGCAGCCCGAGGACTAGCGGGGTTTATGAGCAGTTCTTC.

The CDR3 sequence is CASRTGEGGYTF. For the CDR3, the DNA is TGTGCCAGCAGGACAGGGGAAGGCGGCTACACCTTC. The chain joins TRBV6-5 to TRBJ1-2; 8 bases map to TRBD1. There are 12 residues in the CDR3. Looked up from germline, CDR1 is MNHEY and CDR2 is SVGAGI. The V segment lost 6 bases and the J segment 8 bases; nucleotides outside the gene matches: 5.